This record covers a single TCR beta chain. This record belongs to a study of shared clonotypes between healthy human individuals. Those who donated were healthy HIV-negative adults, with no recent acute infections or vaccinations reported. Some clones are missing from TCRdb's copy, which holds only in-frame ones; the method was immunoSEQ multiplex PCR. In the table there are 2.5 million or so clones, roughly 92% of which are singletons. Germline CDR1 MNHNS, CDR2 SASEGT. With 2 bases removed from V and 5 bases from J, the gap between germline ends came to 12 bases. The CDR3 is 14 residues long. This receptor was identified in a man aged 18 to 35 in good health. The genes are TRBV6-1 and TRBJ2-5, with D perhaps matching TRBD1 (5 bases). Material for sequencing was naive CD4+ T cells sorted from blood. Described subset: CD45RA+ positively selected. The CDR3, as DNA: TGTGCCAGCAGTGAACCAGGGATGCGGGAGACCCAGTACTTC. This sequence encodes CASSEPGMRETQYF.